The present entry profiles one T cell receptor (beta chain) with its context. This clonotype showed up many times. Its target antigen remains unknown. Base qualities are not provided; no much larger clone lies one nucleotide away. Sequencing relied on an Illumina NovaSeq 6000. Using 5'RACE with constant-segment primers, TCRalpha and TCRbeta cDNA libraries were constructed, with sample barcodes and unique molecular identifiers added in the process. Trizol reagent was used to extract RNA from every sample. Libraries were amplified in two PCR steps, with a second sample barcode and Illumina TruSeq adapters added in the second step. The libraries were sequenced on an Illumina NovaSeq using 2 x 150 bp paired-end reads. The paper's processing steps were these. The reads were demultiplexed and collapsed into UMI-guided consensus sequences using migec v1.2.7. With mixcr v2.1.11, UMI consensuses were aligned to TRA and TRB V and J templates and assembled into clonotypes. Clonotypes were classified as expanded or contracted when called significant by both edgeR and NoisET, with noise models trained on biological replicates. edgeR calls used a false discovery rate-adjusted p below 0.01 and a log2 fold-change threshold of 1. As an exploratory analysis of dynamics, max-normalized trajectories of the 1000 most abundant clonotypes were examined by PCA with hierarchical clustering. Separately sequenced CD4+ and CD8+ repertoires were used to assign a CD4 or CD8 phenotype to each responding clone. TCRdb trimmed public reads at Q25 via fastp, called clones via MiXCR and kept in-frame beta chains. Identical CDR3 protein sequences are pooled into one entry, listed with their most common genes and DNA. The V and J calls and clone size come from TCRdb's table, not from the authors' own analysis. Across this sample there are 400,000 to 500,000 distinct CDR3 sequences, with roughly 17% seen only once. The ten biggest clones cover approximately 21% of the sample.

From the germline V gene (reference sequence), CDR1 is SEHNR and CDR2 is FQNEAQ. Taken from cysteine to phenylalanine, the CDR3 has 15 residues. Kept here is only the CDR3 DNA, which spans 45 bases and is read in frame from base 1. Germline trimming: 5 bases from V, 11 bases from J; junction bases outside gene matches: 13. Ficoll-Paque density gradient centrifugation was the method used to isolate PBMCs. This sample was included in a study of T-cell memory formation after mild COVID-19 (dated by TCRdb to the early 2020s). Concerning the study at large: TCR sequence clusters from the two donors were largely donor specific. Two young, previously healthy adult volunteers made up the cohort, one male and one female. T-cell clones expanding and contracting after mild COVID-19 in two donors were tracked by longitudinal TCRalpha and TCRbeta repertoire sequencing. Results the study describes overall, beyond this receptor: SARS-CoV-2 specificity of the second-wave clones peaking on day 37 was not confirmed. Only two mild cases were covered by the study, and larger cohorts that include severe cases with pre-infection samples were considered necessary. Contracting CD4+ clones turned up mainly in the CM and EM memory subsets, whereas EMRA was where CD8+ clones were enriched. Clones contracting from day 15 to 85 had balanced CD4/CD8 phenotypes, while a second wave expanding from day 15 to 37 was biased towards CD4+. Some responding clones were detected in pre-infection memory, which suggested that pre-existing cross-reactive memory T cells had joined the SARS-CoV-2 response.

This clonotype originated in a man between 18 and 35 years old who had mild COVID-19 (a few samples of this study predate the infection). The sample titles of this study are shuffled in the database, so cell type and time point are left out; the donor was told from shared clones. Sample: PBMCs or a T cell subset sorted from them (not recorded which). The chain links TRBV7-9 with TRBJ2-2; TRBD2 lines up with 8 middle nucleotides. The DNA sequence follows: TGTGCCAGCAGCGAGACTAGCGCCACGCCTCCAGAGCTGTTTTTT. Protein translation: CASSETSATPPELFF.